This TCR beta chain emerged from a study of T cell responses to AZD1222 COVID-19 vaccine. Overall study findings and caveats: Targeting of unmutated variant regions was reportedly seen in nearly half of spike-specific TCRs. Repertoire sampling was restricted to post-peak T cell response timepoints.

This CDR3 spans 16 amino acids. In germline, CDR1 is SGHTA, CDR2 FQGNSA. The ends lost 1 base at V and 0 bases at J; junction bases unmatched: 3. Method: immunoSEQ multiplex PCR; TCRdb's copy keeps in-frame clones and lacks some. This table has 150,000 to 200,000 clones, about 91% appearing once. Points on this clone: Its antigen is unidentified.

This specimen was peripheral blood, taken 28 days after the second AZD1222 dose. The chain couples TRBV7-2 to TRBJ2-4, with 7 bases aligning to TRBD1. The TCR was taken from an adult who received the AZD1222 COVID-19 vaccine. As DNA, the CDR3 is TGTGCCAGCAGCTTAGGTTCAGGGGGAGCCAAAAACATTCAGTACTTC. Its protein product is CASSLGSGGAKNIQYF.